Shown below are 26 T cell receptor beta chains from a single sample sequenced in a study of technical replicates of blood from a handful of donors. Only in-frame clones appear in the TCRdb table, and some are missing; sequencing was by immunoSEQ multiplex PCR. The data hold 75,000 or so clones, with just under 95% observed a single time. The sample consisted of T cells isolated from PBMCs. The receptors were sampled from a human donor in good health.

The rearrangement links TRBV5-1 to TRBJ2-5; 11 bases fit TRBD1. Germline-derived CDR1 and CDR2 are SGHRS and YFSETQ. J gave up 4 bases and V 3 bases, and 2 bases lay outside the gene matches. CDR3 length: 14 residues. The CDR3 is CASSWTGGSETQYF. The DNA for the CDR3 is TGCGCCAGCAGCTGGACAGGGGGCTCAGAGACCCAGTACTTC.

The chain recombines TRBV30 with TRBJ1-1, with 8 positions matching TRBD1. The CDR3 length is 16 residues. In germline, CDR1 is GTSNPN, CDR2 SVGIG (reference sequence). Losses at the gene ends were 4 bases for V and 5 bases for J; bases not matched to a gene: 15. The CDR3 sequence: CAWNAAGGGLRTEAFF. The CDR3 DNA follows: TGTGCCTGGAATGCAGCAGGGGGCGGTTTGCGGACTGAAGCTTTCTTT.

This clone came up once. The chain couples TRBV21-1 to TRBJ2-1; the table's TRBD1 call for D was not verified on the DNA. TRBV21-1 is a documented pseudogene. The CDR3 is made up of 18 amino acids. CDR3 nucleotide sequence: TGTGCCAGCAGCGGTACAACAGGGGGCGTATTGGGGCCTAATGAGCAGTTCTTC. Residues: CASSGTTGGVLGPNEQFF.

This clone was seen just once. This CDR3 is CASSVGQEGTDTQYF. The CDR3 DNA is TGTGCCAGCAGCGTAGGGCAGGAGGGCACAGATACGCAGTATTTT. The V call is TRBV9, the J call TRBJ2-3; a possible D gene is TRBD2 (5 bases). CDR3 length: 15 residues. The V end was cut by 0 bases, the J end by 1 base, with 9 bases between. In germline, CDR1 is SGDLS, CDR2 YYNGEE.

The V and J genes are TRBV29-1 and TRBJ1-4; TRBD1 is a possible D gene (5 bases). Germline CDR1 is SQVTM and CDR2 is ANQGSEA. The CDR3 consists of 14 residues. Trimming took 6 bases from V and 4 from J, leaving 15 bases between them. The CDR3, as DNA: TGCAGCGTGGCCCCGGGACTTTATAATGAAAAACTGTTTTTT. Protein sequence: CSVAPGLYNEKLFF.

The chain combines TRBV19 with TRBJ1-3; D is uncertain. CDR1 is LNHDA, CDR2 SQIVND, per germline (reference sequence). V gave up 0 bases and J gave up 0 bases, with 9 bases separating them. The CDR3 consists of 16 residues. CDR3 sequence: CASSIDGRVSGNTIYF. For the CDR3, the DNA is TGTGCCAGTAGTATAGACGGCCGGGTCTCTGGAAACACCATATATTTT.

The genes are TRBV19 and TRBJ2-1; D is possibly TRBD2 (6 bases). The germline V gene encodes CDR1 LNHDA and CDR2 SQIVND (reference sequence). V lost 1 base to trimming and J lost 10 bases, with 11 bases between them. This CDR3 spans 13 amino acids. CDR3 bases: TGTGCCAGTAGTATAGGGTCGGCGGGAGAGCAGTTCTTC. As protein: CASSIGSAGEQFF. The variable domain in full, with the rest retrieved from reference TRBV19 and TRBJ2-1, is DGGITQSPKYLFRKEGQNVTLSCEQNLNHDAMYWYRQDPGQGLRLIYYSQIVNDFQKGDIAEGYSVSREKKESFPLTVTSAQKNPTAFYLCASSIGSAGEQFFGPGTRLTVL.

The chain employs TRBV30 and TRBJ1-2; TRBD1 matches 9 bases. Germline-derived CDR1 and CDR2 are GTSNPN and SVGIG (reference sequence). V trimming: 0 bases; J trimming: 3 bases; junction bases outside the gene matches: 5. The CDR3 contains 15 residues. This CDR3 reads CAWSVPGQGYYGYTF. The CDR3 DNA reads as TGTGCCTGGAGTGTACCGGGACAGGGTTACTATGGCTACACCTTC.

The rearrangement joins TRBV19 to TRBJ2-7, with D perhaps TRBD1 (6 bases). CDR1 LNHDA and CDR2 SQIVND come from the germline V gene (reference sequence). V lost 5 bases and J 3 bases, leaving 14 bases between the germline ends. The length of the CDR3 is 14 residues. The CDR3 bases are TGTGCCAGTAGTCCCGCGACAGGTGACTACGAGCAGTACTTC. It codes for CASSPATGDYEQYF.

V usage is TRBV6-1 and J usage is TRBJ1-3, with TRBD1 identical over 7 bases. This CDR3 region has 16 residues. CDR1 is MNHNS and CDR2 is SASEGT in the germline V gene. The V segment lost 3 bases and the J segment 2 bases; nucleotides outside the gene matches: 7. The CDR3 bases are TGTGCCAGCAGTGAGATCCTGACAGGGACTGGAAACACCATATATTTT. It specifies CASSEILTGTGNTIYF.

The rearrangement joins TRBV5-1 to TRBJ2-2; the match to TRBD1 covers 9 bases. The V gene's germline CDR1 is SGHRS and CDR2 YFSETQ. The CDR3 loop spans 15 amino acids. V lost 1 base, J lost 3 bases, and 1 base stayed unmatched. CDR3 residues: CASSLRTGDTGELFF. The CDR3 bases are TGCGCCAGCAGCTTGCGGACAGGGGACACCGGGGAGCTGTTTTTT.

V usage is TRBV5-6 and J usage is TRBJ1-6; D may be TRBD1 (6 bases). The CDR3 is made up of 16 amino acids. The V end lost 4 bases, the J end lost 0 bases, and 11 bases lay between the germline ends. From germline, CDR1 is SGHDT and CDR2 YYEEEE. CDR3 sequence: CASSRDRSSYNSPLHF. DNA for the CDR3: TGTGCCAGCAGCCGTGACAGGAGCTCCTATAATTCACCCCTCCACTTT.

J is TRBJ2-7 and V is TRBV15; D is possibly TRBD1 (5 bases). Germline CDR1 is LNHNV and CDR2 is YYDKDF (reference sequence). V shed 4 bases and J shed 0 bases, with 19 bases lying between them. The CDR3 covers 17 residues. The CDR3 protein is CATSNGRVIRSSYEQYF. The CDR3 DNA reads as TGTGCCACCAGCAATGGCAGGGTTATACGTAGCTCCTACGAGCAGTACTTC.

This rearrangement joins TRBV6-4 to TRBJ2-2, with TRBD2 matching over 11 bases. J lost 6 bases, V lost 0 bases, and 9 bases had no gene match. Germline V lookup: CDR1 MRHNA, CDR2 SNTAGT. This CDR3 has 18 residues. CDR3 region: CASSDSLLTSGSPGELFF. CDR3 DNA sequence: TGTGCCAGCAGTGACTCCCTCCTTACTAGCGGGAGCCCCGGGGAGCTGTTTTTT.

The chain couples TRBV7-7 to TRBJ2-3, with D hard to call. V was cut by 6 bases and J by 6 bases, with 13 bases left in between. Germline lookup yields CDR1 SSHAT and CDR2 FNYEAQ (reference sequence). CDR3 length equals 13 residues. CDR3 region: CASSSTPVDTQYF. The DNA of the CDR3 is TGTGCCAGCAGTTCGACTCCAGTGGATACGCAGTATTTT.

V is TRBV5-1 and J is TRBJ1-2; D is possibly TRBD1 (5 bases). The ends were cut back, 0 bases at V and 3 bases at J, with 12 bases in the middle. The CDR3 consists of 15 residues. Germline V gives CDR1 SGHRS, CDR2 YFSETQ. DNA of the CDR3: TGCGCCAGCAGCTTGGCAAGGGGCAGGGACTATGGCTACACCTTC. Its translation is CASSLARGRDYGYTF.

The chain's CDR3 is CASSFYAGGSYNEQFF. CDR3 DNA: TGTGCCAGCAGCTTCTACGCGGGAGGTTCATACAATGAGCAGTTCTTC. The V and J genes are TRBV13 and TRBJ2-1; 8 positions agree with TRBD2. Trimming took 3 bases from V and 4 from J; bases not matched to a gene: 8. The CDR3 covers 16 residues. CDR1 is PRHDT, CDR2 FYEKMQ, per germline (reference sequence).

The J gene is TRBJ1-2, the V gene TRBV9, with TRBD1 as a possible D gene (6 bases). V lost 4 bases, J lost 7 bases, and 14 bases lay in between. The CDR3 loop spans 13 amino acids. Germline V gene data show CDR1 as SGDLS and CDR2 as YYNGEE. This CDR3 reads CASSPVGGAGYTF. CDR3 in DNA: TGTGCCAGCAGCCCCGTAGGGGGAGCTGGCTACACCTTC. Combining the CDR3 with reference TRBV9 and TRBJ1-2 gives the whole variable domain DSGVTQTPKHLITATGQRVTLRCSPRSGDLSVYWYQQSLDQGLQFLIQYYNGEERAKGNILERFSAQQFPDLHSELNLSSLELGDSALYFCASSPVGGAGYTFGSGTRLTVV.

The chain employs TRBV14 and TRBJ1-3; D remains ambiguous. Trimming removed 4 bases from V and 4 bases from J, with 11 bases in between. The CDR3 has 14 residues. Germline CDR1 and CDR2: SGHDN and FVKESK. The CDR3 coding sequence is TGTGCCAGCAGCCCCACTTCCAGGGGAAACACCATATATTTT. This gives the protein CASSPTSRGNTIYF. Together with reference TRBV14 and TRBJ1-3, the CDR3 gives the full variable domain: EAGVTQFPSHSVIEKGQTVTLRCDPISGHDNLYWYRRVMGKEIKFLLHFVKESKQDESGMPNNRFLAERTGGTYSTLKVQPAELEDSGVYFCASSPTSRGNTIYFGEGSWLTVV.

The V call is TRBV9, the J call TRBJ1-2; D ambiguous. V was clipped by 3 bases and J by 5 bases, with 17 bases between them. The V gene's germline CDR1 is SGDLS and CDR2 YYNGEE. The CDR3 extends over 15 amino acids. The CDR3 sequence is CASSGSGELSYGYTF. In DNA, the CDR3 is TGTGCCAGCAGCGGCTCCGGGGAGCTTTCTTATGGCTACACCTTC.

V gene TRBV6-6 combines with J gene TRBJ2-2; the D is unclear. The length of the CDR3 is 14 residues. V was cut by 8 bases and J by 2 bases, with 12 bases left in between. Germline assignment: CDR1 MNHNY and CDR2 SVGAGI (reference sequence). In nucleotides, the CDR3 is TGTGCCAGCGAGGTTGAGGTCAACACCGGGGAGCTGTTTTTT. Protein product: CASEVEVNTGELFF.

The J gene is TRBJ1-2, the V gene TRBV18; 9 bases are shared with TRBD1. This CDR3 has 14 amino acids. V shed 2 bases and J 7 bases; nucleotides not matched to a gene: 5. Germline-derived CDR1 and CDR2 are KGHSH and LQKENI. The CDR3 DNA follows: TGTGCCAGCTCACCAGGGGGGACAGGGTCTGGCTACACCTTC. This codes for CASSPGGTGSGYTF.

The chain carries TRBV7-9 and TRBJ2-7; TRBD1 is a possible D gene (6 bases). Trimming took off 6 bases at V and 3 bases at J, with 9 bases between the two ends. CDR1 is SEHNR, CDR2 FQNEAQ, per germline (reference sequence). The CDR3 contains 12 residues. The CDR3 loop reads CASSTGIYEQYF. CDR3 coding DNA: TGTGCCAGCAGTACAGGGATCTACGAGCAGTACTTC.

The chain combines TRBV5-1 with TRBJ2-2; 7 bases fit TRBD1. Germline CDR1 SGHRS, CDR2 YFSETQ. The J segment lost 6 bases and the V segment lost 4 bases, leaving 9 bases of the junction unmatched. The CDR3 totals 15 residues. The CDR3 nucleotides read TGCGCCAGCAGCCCACGGGACAGCAACGCCGGGGAGCTGTTTTTT. Residues: CASSPRDSNAGELFF.

The rearrangement joins TRBV14 to TRBJ2-1; 11 nucleotides match TRBD2. Looked up from germline, CDR1 is SGHDN and CDR2 is FVKESK. V shed 5 bases, J shed 5 bases, and the junction held 8 bases outside the gene matches. CDR3 length: 16 residues. In DNA form, the CDR3 reads TGTGCCAGCAGCAAGACACTAGCGGGAGCCCACAATGAGCAGTTCTTC. It codes for CASSKTLAGAHNEQFF.

V and J are TRBV5-1 and TRBJ1-2; 9 positions agree with TRBD1. Germline assignment: CDR1 SGHRS and CDR2 YFSETQ. The trim removed 7 bases at V and 2 bases at J, leaving 15 bases unmatched. The CDR3 extends over 17 amino acids. This CDR3 is CASAPGTGSFGNYGYTF. The CDR3, as DNA: TGCGCCAGCGCACCCGGGACAGGGAGTTTTGGCAACTATGGCTACACCTTC.